A selection of T cell receptor beta chains follows, all from one sample in a study of blood T cell repertoires in COVID-19. TCRdb keeps only in-frame clones here, not all; method: immunoSEQ multiplex PCR. The sample includes 150,000 to 200,000 clones, roughly 82% seen only once; the top ten take about 8%. The source material was peripheral blood. The receptors stem from a woman aged 65 to 85 with acute or convalescent COVID-19. The CDR3 runs from the conserved cysteine through the conserved F or W. Fields, in order: D gene, clone size, V gene, J gene, CDR3 DNA, CDR3 protein. D genes are given only for firm matches. A clone size is listed for some rows: how often the clone was seen (once, few, many), or a class if it is expanded.

TRBD2	.	TRBV7-9	TRBJ2-5	TGTGCCAGCAGCCTAACCTGGGACTATCAAGAGACCCAGTACTTC	CASSLTWDYQETQYF
TRBD2	.	TRBV19	TRBJ2-2	TGTGCCAGTAGTCAAGGGACTAGCGCCCACACCGGGGAGCTGTTTTTT	CASSQGTSAHTGELFF
.	.	TRBV28	TRBJ1-2	TGTGCCAGCAGAGCCGTGCGGGGAGTAATCGATGGCTACACCTTC	CASRAVRGVIDGYTF
TRBD1	.	TRBV7-2	TRBJ1-3	TGTGCCAGCAGCCCCAGGACAGGCCACTCTGGAAACACCATATATTTT	CASSPRTGHSGNTIYF
.	.	TRBV29-1	TRBJ2-7	TGCAGCGTTGAAGCTGGGGCCTGGGGTGGCGAGCAGTACTTC	CSVEAGAWGGEQYF
TRBD1	.	TRBV19	TRBJ2-2	TGTGCCAGTAGCCGACAGGGGAGGCCCGGGGAGCTGTTTTTT	CASSRQGRPGELFF
TRBD2	.	TRBV14	TRBJ2-1	TGTGCCAGCAGCCAAGATAAAGGACTAGCGGGGGTTTACAATGAGCAGTTCTTC	CASSQDKGLAGVYNEQFF
.	.	TRBV6-2/TRBV6-3	TRBJ2-7	TGTGCCAGCAGTTACCCAGAAACCTACGAGCAGTACTTC	CASSYPETYEQYF
.	once	TRBV5-1	TRBJ1-4	TGCGCCAGCAGCGCCCGGGTTAATGAAAAACTGTTTTTT	CASSARVNEKLFF
.	.	TRBV6-2/TRBV6-3	TRBJ1-2	TGTGCCAGCAGTTATTCCGGACAGCTTGGTGGCTACACCTTC	CASSYSGQLGGYTF
.	.	TRBV28	TRBJ1-3	TGTGCCAGCAGCCCGGGGACATCTGGAAACACCATATATTTT	CASSPGTSGNTIYF
.	.	TRBV28	TRBJ1-6	TGTGCCAGCACCTCAGGTTCACCCCTCCACTTT	CASTSGSPLHF
TRBD2	.	TRBV7-2	TRBJ2-1	TGTGCCAGCAGCTTAGGGGGGACTAGTAATGAGCAGTTCTTC	CASSLGGTSNEQFF
.	once	TRBV5-4	TRBJ2-5	TGTGCCAGCAGCTATTCGGGGAACCAGTACTTC	CASSYSGNQYF
TRBD1	.	TRBV6-6	TRBJ2-3	TGTGCCAGCAGTTACTCAAGGGGGCGCATCACAGATACGCAGTATTTT	CASSYSRGRITDTQYF
.	.	TRBV18	TRBJ1-1	TGTGCCAGCTCCCCCCAAGGGAGGGGAGCTTTCTTT	CASSPQGRGAFF
.	once	TRBV28	TRBJ1-5	TGTGCCACCATCAGGGGTAACAATCAGCCCCAGCATTTT	CATIRGNNQPQHF
.	few	TRBV4-2	TRBJ1-5	TGTGCCAGCAGCCAAGCTGTCGGGAATCAGCCCCAGCATTTT	CASSQAVGNQPQHF
.	.	TRBV18	TRBJ1-5	TGTGCCAGCTCACCAGGCACAGGGAGCGATCAGCCCCAGCATTTT	CASSPGTGSDQPQHF
.	.	TRBV11-3	TRBJ1-1	TGTGCCAGCAGCTTAGCCCCCGACAGCACTGAAGCTTTCTTT	CASSLAPDSTEAFF
.	once	TRBV10-3	TRBJ2-1	TGTGCCATCAACGAGGGGGGGTCCTACAATGAGCAGTTCTTC	CAINEGGSYNEQFF
.	.	TRBV27	TRBJ1-1	TGTGCCAGCAGTTCCAGGGAAACTTATCTCACTGAAGCTTTCTTT	CASSSRETYLTEAFF
TRBD2	once	TRBV9	TRBJ2-1	TGTGCCAGCAGCGCCCCCCGGGGACTAGCGGGGGGTTACTCCTACAATGAGCAGTTCTTC	CASSAPRGLAGGYSYNEQFF
.	few	TRBV24-1	TRBJ1-2	TGTGCCACCAGTGATTACCAGGGCTATGGCTACACCTTC	CATSDYQGYGYTF
TRBD1	.	TRBV9	TRBJ1-3	TGTGCCAGCAGCGTATTCGAACAGGGGGAGAACACCATATATTTT	CASSVFEQGENTIYF
.	.	TRBV4-1	TRBJ2-6	TGCGCCAGCAGCCAAGAAAGAACAGGGTCTGGGGCCAACGTCCTGACTTTC	CASSQERTGSGANVLTF